The rows below give T cell receptor beta chains drawn from one sample of a study of OX40 agonist ivuxolimab in advanced cancers. Assay: immunoSEQ multiplex PCR; the TCRdb copy retains only in-frame clones and omits some. The sample yields 60,000 to 65,000 clones, approximately 89% seen once. Sequenced material: CD4+ or CD8+ T cells sorted from blood, taken in a trial of the OX40 agonist ivuxolimab. Every receptor here comes from an adult with an advanced solid tumor such as melanoma, head and neck, liver or kidney cancer. Each CDR3 is given with its conserved first and last residue. D genes are given only for firm matches. Clone sizes are given selectively: once, few, many, or a class where the clone is expanded.

13 | . | TRBJ2-5 | TRBV18 | . | CASSPPSQETQYF | TGTGCCAGCTCACCTCCAAGCCAAGAGACCCAGTACTTC
15 | . | TRBJ2-7 | TRBV2 | TRBD2 | CASRPTSGNYYEQYF | TGTGCCAGCAGACCTACTAGCGGGAATTACTACGAGCAGTACTTC
15 | . | TRBJ2-7 | TRBV6-5 | TRBD2 | CASRSGTSGNYEQYF | TGTGCCAGCAGGTCCGGGACTAGCGGGAACTACGAGCAGTACTTC
15 | . | TRBJ1-3 | TRBV7-8 | . | CASSLVEFSGNTIYF | TGTGCCAGCAGCTTAGTAGAGTTTTCTGGAAACACCATATATTTT
14 | . | TRBJ1-1 | TRBV5-1 | TRBD1 | CASSADTGGTEAFF | TGCGCCAGCAGCGCGGACACAGGGGGCACTGAAGCTTTCTTT
13 | . | TRBJ1-3 | TRBV6-5 | . | CATRPNSGNTIYF | TGTGCCACCCGGCCGAACTCTGGAAACACCATATATTTT
16 | once | TRBJ2-1 | TRBV12-5 | TRBD1 | CASGLAGTGAYNEQFF | TGTGCTAGTGGTTTGGCCGGGACAGGGGCCTACAATGAGCAGTTCTTC
17 | . | TRBJ2-7 | TRBV21-1 | . | CASSETSGLAGEYEQYF | TGTGCCAGCAGCGAAACCTCGGGACTAGCGGGAGAATACGAGCAGTACTTC
15 | . | TRBJ1-1 | TRBV19 | TRBD1 | CASSIPGQGVGEAFF | TGTGCCAGTAGTATACCGGGACAGGGGGTTGGTGAAGCTTTCTTT
14 | once | TRBJ2-3 | TRBV19 | TRBD1 | CASSMTGATDTQYF | TGTGCCAGTAGTATGACAGGGGCCACAGATACGCAGTATTTT
13 | . | TRBJ1-2 | TRBV25-1 | . | CTSSAREAYGYTF | TGTACCAGCAGTGCCAGGGAGGCCTATGGCTACACCTTC
17 | . | TRBJ2-7 | TRBV5-1 | TRBD2 | CASSSSNGLAGTYEQYF | TGCGCCAGCAGCTCGTCTAACGGACTAGCGGGAACCTACGAGCAGTACTTC
14 | . | TRBJ1-5 | TRBV25-1 | . | CASSGGDSNQPQHF | TGTGCCAGCAGTGGGGGGGATAGCAATCAGCCCCAGCATTTT
14 | . | TRBJ2-1 | TRBV5-5 | . | CASSTTEGYNEQFF | TGTGCCAGCAGCACAACGGAGGGCTACAATGAGCAGTTCTTC
15 | . | TRBJ2-3 | TRBV7-2 | TRBD2 | CASSLTSGSEDTQYF | TGTGCCAGCAGCTTGACTAGCGGGAGTGAAGATACGCAGTATTTT
15 | . | TRBJ2-1 | TRBV6-6 | TRBD2 | CASTLTGGRAGEQFF | TGTGCCAGCACCCTGACTGGCGGGAGGGCCGGCGAGCAGTTCTTC
12 | . | TRBJ2-3 | TRBV11-3 | . | CASSSREKGQYF | TGTGCCAGCAGCTCCAGGGAGAAGGGGCAGTATTTT
15 | . | TRBJ2-2 | TRBV18 | . | CASSQLVQGSGELFF | TGTGCCAGCTCACAACTCGTCCAGGGGTCCGGGGAGCTGTTTTTT
18 | . | TRBJ1-1 | TRBV27 | TRBD1 | CASSPGRTGILMNTEAFF | TGTGCCAGCAGTCCCGGGAGGACAGGGATACTGATGAACACTGAAGCTTTCTTT
16 | once | TRBJ2-7 | TRBV10-3 | TRBD2 | CAISEPGSGSSYEQYF | TGTGCCATCAGTGAACCGGGTAGCGGGAGCTCCTACGAGCAGTACTTC
17 | . | TRBJ2-2 | TRBV11-2 | TRBD2 | CASSPPGGRVNTGELFF | TGTGCCAGCAGCCCCCCGGGCGGGAGGGTAAACACCGGGGAGCTGTTTTTT
15 | . | TRBJ2-1 | TRBV7-2 | . | CASSLAFGWSNEQFF | TGTGCCAGCAGCTTGGCCTTCGGGTGGTCGAATGAGCAGTTCTTC
16 | . | TRBJ1-3 | TRBV19 | . | CASSIRAVSAGNTIYF | TGTGCCAGTAGTATTAGGGCCGTTTCAGCTGGAAACACCATATATTTT
14 | . | TRBJ1-1 | TRBV9 | TRBD1 | CASSVTGVFTEAFF | TGTGCCAGCAGCGTCACAGGGGTGTTCACTGAAGCTTTCTTT
15 | . | TRBJ1-2 | TRBV6-1 | TRBD1 | CASRAGTGGDYGYTF | TGTGCCAGCAGGGCCGGGACAGGGGGCGACTATGGCTACACCTTC
14 | . | TRBJ2-2 | TRBV6-4 | . | CASSDRGATGELFF | TGTGCCAGCAGTGACAGGGGGGCCACCGGGGAGCTGTTTTTT
14 | . | TRBJ2-2 | TRBV5-1 | TRBD2 | CASSSIAGGGELFF | TGCGCCAGCAGCTCCATAGCGGGAGGCGGGGAGCTGTTTTTT
18 | . | TRBJ2-3 | TRBV19 | TRBD2 | CASSMASGRRRSTDTQYF | TGTGCCAGTAGTATGGCTAGCGGGAGACGGAGGAGCACAGATACGCAGTATTTT
14 | . | TRBJ1-1 | TRBV19 | . | CASERGQRNTEAFF | TGTGCCAGTGAGAGAGGACAGCGAAACACTGAAGCTTTCTTT
14 | . | TRBJ1-6 | TRBV7-9 | TRBD1 | CASSETGGGSPLHF | TGTGCCAGCAGCGAAACAGGGGGCGGTTCACCCCTCCACTTT
15 | . | TRBJ1-5 | TRBV6-1 | . | CASSEVLDSNQPQHF | TGTGCCAGCAGTGAAGTTCTTGATAGCAATCAGCCCCAGCATTTT
13 | . | TRBJ2-7 | TRBV10-1 | . | CASSDEERREQYF | TGCGCCAGCAGTGATGAGGAACGTCGCGAGCAGTACTTC
14 | . | TRBJ2-7 | TRBV5-1 | TRBD1 | CASTPGTGEDEQYF | TGCGCCAGCACCCCCGGGACAGGGGAGGACGAGCAGTACTTC
16 | . | TRBJ2-1 | TRBV5-1 | . | CASSLRSTGAYNEQFF | TGCGCCAGCAGCTTGCGGTCCACGGGCGCCTACAATGAGCAGTTCTTC
15 | . | TRBJ1-1 | TRBV30 | . | CAWRKSPGGRAEAFF | TGTGCCTGGAGGAAGTCTCCGGGGGGCCGAGCTGAAGCTTTCTTT
15 | . | TRBJ2-7 | TRBV18 | TRBD2 | CASSPGLAGAYEQYF | TGTGCCAGCTCACCCGGACTAGCGGGAGCCTACGAGCAGTACTTC
15 | . | TRBJ2-6 | TRBV11-2 | . | CASSQTRAGANVLTF | TGTGCCAGCAGCCAAACAAGAGCTGGGGCCAACGTCCTGACTTTC
15 | . | TRBJ1-1 | TRBV7-9 | TRBD1 | CASSLQGTANTEAFF | TGTGCCAGCAGCTTACAAGGGACAGCAAACACTGAAGCTTTCTTT
13 | . | TRBJ2-3 | TRBV10-1 | . | CASSENSVDTQYF | TGCGCCAGCAGTGAGAATTCGGTGGATACGCAGTATTTT
14 | . | TRBJ2-2 | TRBV29-1 | TRBD2 | CSVSRTSGSGELFF | TGCAGCGTTTCTAGGACTAGCGGGTCCGGGGAGCTGTTTTTT
16 | once | TRBJ2-1 | TRBV14 | . | CASSQDAARIYNEQFF | TGTGCCAGCAGCCAAGACGCGGCTAGAATCTACAATGAGCAGTTCTTC
11 | . | TRBJ2-1 | TRBV30 | . | CAGTQGPEQFF | TGTGCCGGAACACAGGGACCCGAGCAGTTCTTC
16 | . | TRBJ1-2 | TRBV10-3 | TRBD1 | CAISAPGRQGARGYTF | TGTGCCATCAGTGCCCCGGGGAGGCAGGGGGCTCGCGGCTACACCTTC
14 | . | TRBJ2-7 | TRBV19 | . | CASSTNTESYEQYF | TGTGCCAGTAGTACTAATACAGAGTCCTACGAGCAGTACTTC
15 | once | TRBJ2-7 | TRBV6-1 | . | CASSENGLVSAEQYF | TGTGCCAGCAGTGAAAATGGGTTAGTTTCTGCCGAGCAGTACTTC
15 | . | TRBJ2-1 | TRBV6-1 | TRBD2 | CASSEGTSGSAEQFF | TGTGCCAGCAGTGAAGGGACTAGCGGGAGTGCTGAGCAGTTCTTC
13 | . | TRBJ1-5 | TRBV11-2 | . | CASSLAPHQPQHF | TGTGCCAGCAGCTTAGCCCCACACCAGCCCCAGCATTTT
15 | . | TRBJ2-5 | TRBV18 | . | CASSPDQLYQETQYF | TGTGCCAGCTCACCTGACCAGCTGTACCAAGAGACCCAGTACTTC
12 | once | TRBJ2-1 | TRBV5-1 | . | CASSSQIGEQFF | TGCGCCAGCAGCTCGCAAATTGGTGAGCAGTTCTTC
16 | few | TRBJ2-7 | TRBV11-2 | . | CASSREGWDIPYEQYF | TGTGCCAGCAGCCGAGAAGGTTGGGACATACCCTACGAGCAGTACTTC
13 | . | TRBJ1-2 | TRBV11-2 | . | CASSLGGGRGYTF | TGTGCCAGCAGCTTAGGCGGGGGCCGAGGCTACACCTTC
15 | . | TRBJ1-5 | TRBV19 | . | CASSMGHLSNQPQHF | TGTGCCAGTAGTATGGGACACCTTAGCAATCAGCCCCAGCATTTT
15 | once | TRBJ1-4 | TRBV5-4 | . | CASSRGPNSGEKLFF | TGTGCCAGCAGCCGTGGCCCTAATAGTGGGGAAAAACTGTTTTTT
12 | . | TRBJ1-1 | TRBV5-1 | . | CASRREGTEAFF | TGCGCCAGCAGAAGGGAGGGCACTGAAGCTTTCTTT
16 | once | TRBJ1-5 | TRBV19 | . | CASSPGSSPSNQPQHF | TGTGCCAGTAGCCCCGGTAGCAGCCCTAGCAATCAGCCCCAGCATTTT
14 | . | TRBJ1-2 | TRBV6-5 | . | CASSNREGHYGYTF | TGTGCCAGCAGCAACAGAGAAGGCCACTATGGCTACACCTTC
15 | . | TRBJ1-3 | TRBV5-6 | . | CASSLYGGHGNTIYF | TGTGCCAGCAGCTTGTACGGGGGGCATGGAAACACCATATATTTT
14 | . | TRBJ2-1 | TRBV6-1 | . | CASSEALQLNEQFF | TGTGCCAGCAGTGAAGCGCTTCAGTTGAATGAGCAGTTCTTC